This T cell receptor (beta chain) was identified during a study of sequential checkpoint blockade in melanoma. The germline V and J ends were trimmed by 8 bases and 7 bases, with 8 bases remaining between them. This CDR3 comprises 11 residues. CDR1 MRHNA and CDR2 SNTAGT come from the germline V gene. Data came from immunoSEQ multiplex PCR; TCRdb stores just in-frame clones and leaves some out. The table includes approximately 6,100 clones, approximately 20% detected once. Regarding treatment: randomized to nivolumab then ipilimumab (arm A) or the reverse (arm B). This clonotype was sampled from a human donor with melanoma. Sample: tumor tissue (inferred from file names), taken from a patient given nivolumab and ipilimumab in sequence. The chain recombines TRBV6-4 with TRBJ2-2; D not certain. This CDR3 is CASFISGELFF. CDR3 DNA sequence: TGTGCCAGCTTCATCAGCGGGGAGCTGTTTTTT.